Shown below are 31 T cell receptor beta chains from a single sample sequenced in a study of shared clonotypes between healthy human individuals. The repertoire was sequenced with immunoSEQ multiplex PCR; TCRdb's copy has only in-frame clones and lacks some. The sample has approximately 350,000 clones; 96% are singletons. Source material: memory CD8+ T cells sorted from blood. Subset here: CD45RO+ cells pooled with CCR7-negative TemRA cells. The source is a young man in good health.

This chain links TRBV10-3 with TRBJ1-2, with 7 bases matching TRBD1. Germline lookup yields CDR1 ENHRY and CDR2 SYGVKD. The CDR3 consists of 12 residues. The trim removed 6 bases at V and 4 bases at J, leaving 2 bases unmatched. CDR3 DNA sequence: TGTGCCATCAGGTCAGGGGGCTATGGCTACACCTTC. It encodes CAIRSGGYGYTF.

The chain couples TRBV2 to TRBJ2-5; 7 positions agree with TRBD1. Trimming took 6 bases from V and 1 from J; bases not matched to a gene: 5. This CDR3 spans 14 amino acids. Per germline, CDR1 SNHLY and CDR2 FYNNEI. The CDR3: CASSHPGGQETQYF. The CDR3 DNA reads as TGTGCCAGCAGCCACCCAGGGGGCCAAGAGACCCAGTACTTC. Complete variable domain (other parts from reference TRBV2 and TRBJ2-5): EPEVTQTPSHQVTQMGQEVILRCVPISNHLYFYWYRQILGQKVEFLVSFYNNEISEKSEIFDDQFSVERPDGSNFTLKIRSTKLEDSAMYFCASSHPGGQETQYFGPGTRLLVL.

Concerning this clone: This CDR3 is also generated by other DNA sequences in the sample. This chain links TRBV28 with TRBJ2-7; 10 nucleotides line up with TRBD2. The junction had 5 bases not matched to a gene; V was cut back by 2 bases and J by 1 base. Germline assignment: CDR1 MDHEN and CDR2 SYDVKM. There are 16 residues in the CDR3. CDR3: CASSLGGSGRSYEQYF. As DNA, the CDR3 is TGTGCCAGCAGTTTAGGGGGTAGCGGGAGGTCCTACGAGCAGTACTTC.

This clone appeared once. V usage is TRBV30 and J usage is TRBJ2-5; 15 nucleotides match TRBD2. Per the germline V gene, CDR1 is GTSNPN and CDR2 is SVGIG (reference sequence). The CDR3 runs 16 residues. The trim removed 3 bases at V and 2 bases at J, leaving 4 bases unmatched. The CDR3: CAWSQGLAGGQETQYF. CDR3 bases: TGTGCCTGGAGCCAGGGACTAGCGGGAGGTCAAGAGACCCAGTACTTC.

For this clone: The sample holds other DNA sequences that translate to the same CDR3. This rearrangement joins TRBV9 to TRBJ2-3, with 8 positions matching TRBD2. The trim removed 3 bases at V and 6 bases at J, leaving 0 bases unmatched. The CDR3 extends over 12 amino acids. From germline, CDR1 is SGDLS and CDR2 YYNGEE. Here the CDR3 reads CASSGLADTQYF. In DNA, the CDR3 is TGTGCCAGCAGCGGACTAGCGGATACGCAGTATTTT.

Here the CDR3 DNA reads TGTGCCAGCAGCTCCAGCATTTCTAACTATGGCTACACCTTC. It encodes CASSSSISNYGYTF. V gene TRBV9 combines with J gene TRBJ1-2; no reliable D call. Between the trimmed V and J ends, which lost 4 bases and 0 bases, there was a span of 10 bases. Germline CDR1 reads SGDLS; CDR2 reads YYNGEE. The CDR3 loop spans 14 amino acids.

This clone is a singleton in its sample. The chain joins TRBV9 to TRBJ1-2, with D possibly being TRBD1 (5 bases). The V end was cut by 3 bases, the J end by 2 bases, with 8 bases between. Per germline, CDR1 SGDLS and CDR2 YYNGEE. CDR3 length: 13 residues. The CDR3 here is CASSERQNYGYTF. CDR3 in DNA: TGTGCCAGCAGCGAGAGACAGAACTATGGCTACACCTTC.

The chain employs TRBV6-1 and TRBJ2-7, with D possibly TRBD2 on 6 matching bases. This CDR3 has 15 residues. Germline lookup yields CDR1 MNHNS and CDR2 SASEGT. Between the trimmed V and J ends, which lost 8 bases and 0 bases, there was a span of 17 bases. In nucleotides, the CDR3 is TGTGCCAGCGGTCCGGGGGTTCCACGCTCCTACGAGCAGTACTTC. Encoded protein: CASGPGVPRSYEQYF.

V gene TRBV28 combines with J gene TRBJ1-2; no reliable D call. Germline values: CDR1 MDHEN, CDR2 SYDVKM. This CDR3 region has 15 residues. V lost 3 bases and J lost 0, with 11 bases in between. CDR3 amino acids: CASSLGGRSNYGYTF. The CDR3 nucleotides read TGTGCCAGCAGTTTGGGCGGCAGGTCTAACTATGGCTACACCTTC.

The V call is TRBV1, the J call TRBJ2-3; the table calls TRBD2, which could not be checked here. TRBV1 is deemed a pseudogene. The CDR3 totals 16 residues. In DNA form, the CDR3 reads TGCACCAGCAGCCAGAAACCCAGCGGGAGCTCAGATGCGCAGTATTTT. Translated, it gives CTSSQKPSGSSDAQYF.

This clone is a singleton in its sample. Within the sample, other DNA sequences also encode this same CDR3. The chain employs TRBV11-3 and TRBJ2-1, with D possibly being TRBD1 or TRBD2 (5 bases each). The germline V gene has CDR1 SGHNT and CDR2 YENEEA. The CDR3 spans 14 residues. V lost 1 base, J lost 2 bases, and 6 bases lay in between. The CDR3 loop reads CASSLGGTYNEQFF. The CDR3 coding sequence is TGTGCCAGCAGCTTAGGGGGGACCTACAATGAGCAGTTCTTC.

The chain recombines TRBV7-2 with TRBJ2-3, with 8 bases matching TRBD1. V lost 6 bases to trimming and J lost 4 bases; unmatched junction nucleotides: 6. From germline, CDR1 is SGHTA and CDR2 FQGNSA. CDR3 size: 14 residues. The CDR3 DNA sequence: TGTGCCAGCAGTTTTGACAGGGGAGCAGATACGCAGTATTTT. It specifies CASSFDRGADTQYF.

About this clone: One end of the junction fails to match germline, which may point to a read error. The chain is built from TRBV7-9 and TRBJ1-5, with D uncertain. Germline lookup yields CDR1 SEHNR and CDR2 FQNEAQ (reference sequence). The CDR3 length is 13 residues. CDR3 amino acids: CASSVAGYQPQHF. For the CDR3, the DNA is TGTGCCAGCAGCGTAGCTGGGTATCAGCCCCAGCATTTT.

This clone was counted a single time. The CDR3 loop is CASSSRDRGQAAGKLFF. The CDR3 DNA follows: TGTGCCAGCAGCTCCCGGGACAGGGGGCAGGCGGCCGGAAAACTGTTTTTT. The chain employs TRBV7-9 and TRBJ1-4, with 12 bases matching TRBD1. CDR1 is SEHNR and CDR2 is FQNEAQ in the germline V gene (reference sequence). The CDR3 has 17 amino acids. The V segment lost 4 bases and the J segment 10 bases; nucleotides outside the gene matches: 13.

This chain joins TRBV27 and TRBJ1-1; tentative D call: TRBD1 (5 bases). This CDR3 region has 16 residues. V was cut by 3 bases and J by 0 bases, with 14 bases left in between. Per the germline V gene, CDR1 is MNHEY and CDR2 is SMNVEV (reference sequence). The chain's CDR3 is CASSFLAGLMNTEAFF. CDR3 sequence (DNA): TGTGCCAGCAGTTTTCTTGCAGGGTTGATGAACACTGAAGCTTTCTTT.

The chain has TRBV27 and TRBJ2-1; 13 nucleotides agree with TRBD2. Germline-derived CDR1 and CDR2 are MNHEY and SMNVEV (reference sequence). The trim removed 5 bases at V and 5 bases at J, leaving 9 bases unmatched. The CDR3 has 17 residues. CDR3 in amino acids: CASSTLTSGRVNNEQFF. The CDR3 DNA follows: TGTGCCAGCAGTACCCTAACTAGCGGGAGGGTTAACAATGAGCAGTTCTTC.

The genes are TRBV10-3 and TRBJ1-1; a weak D match, TRBD1 (5 bases). This CDR3 region has 15 residues. Per the germline V gene, CDR1 is ENHRY and CDR2 is SYGVKD. V lost 4 bases and J lost 1, with 13 bases in between. The CDR3 nucleotides read TGTGCCATCAGTGGACGGGCAGGGCCGAACACTGAAGCTTTCTTT. Amino acids: CAISGRAGPNTEAFF.

The gene calls are TRBV28 and TRBJ2-2, with TRBD1 matching 10 bases. Germline V gene sequence: CDR1 MDHEN, CDR2 SYDVKM. V was clipped by 1 base and J by 5 bases; unmatched bases: 7. The CDR3 loop spans 17 amino acids. CDR3 in amino acids: CASSLYGQGVITGELFF. The CDR3 nucleotides are TGTGCCAGCAGTTTATACGGACAGGGGGTGATTACCGGGGAGCTGTTTTTT.

This chain joins TRBV28 and TRBJ1-2; TRBD1 might be the D (6 bases). The CDR3 covers 14 residues. Germline V gives CDR1 MDHEN, CDR2 SYDVKM. Trimming left V 5 bases short and J 5 bases short, with 15 bases between. CDR3 amino acids: CASSPGGLGYGYTF. The CDR3 bases are TGTGCCAGCAGTCCCGGGGGGCTCGGGTATGGCTACACCTTC.

The V and J genes are TRBV7-9 and TRBJ2-3, with a tentative D call TRBD2 (5 bases). CDR1 is SEHNR and CDR2 is FQNEAQ in the germline V gene (reference sequence). The CDR3 length is 18 residues. Trimming removed 5 bases at V and 4 bases at J, with 25 bases between. CDR3 nucleotides: TGTGCCAGCAGCGCTACTAACCGGGTCCTAAGGACTTCAGATACGCAGTATTTT. Its protein is CASSATNRVLRTSDTQYF.

The CDR3 nucleotides read TGTGCCAGCAGCTCTAACCTAGCGGGACTAACCTACGAGCAGTACTTC. Protein sequence: CASSSNLAGLTYEQYF. The V and J genes are TRBV7-2 and TRBJ2-7; TRBD2 agrees at 9 bases. This CDR3 region has 16 residues. The germline gives CDR1 SGHTA, CDR2 FQGNSA. V lost 4 bases, J lost 2 bases, and 9 bases stayed unmatched. The whole variable domain, filled in from reference TRBV7-2 and TRBJ2-7, reads GAGVSQSPSNKVTEKGKDVELRCDPISGHTALYWYRQSLGQGLEFLIYFQGNSAPDKSGLPSDRFSAERTGGSVSTLTIQRTQQEDSAVYLCASSSNLAGLTYEQYFGPGTRLTVT.

The CDR3 DNA sequence: TGTGCCAGCAGTGAACGACGGGTGGGGGGAAACATTCAGTACTTC. As protein: CASSERRVGGNIQYF. V is TRBV6-1 and J is TRBJ2-4, with D perhaps TRBD2 (6 bases). Trimming shortened V by 2 bases and J by 6 bases, and 14 bases separated the two germline ends. The germline gives CDR1 MNHNS, CDR2 SASEGT. The CDR3 length is 15 residues.

The gene calls are TRBV18 and TRBJ2-2, with 9 bases that match TRBD1. Trimming removed 3 bases from V and 3 bases from J; junction bases left unmatched: 5. Germline lookup yields CDR1 KGHSH and CDR2 LQKENI. The CDR3 contains 16 residues. In DNA form, the CDR3 reads TGTGCCAGCTCACCTCAACAGGGGGCGGACACCGGGGAGCTGTTTTTT. Translating it yields CASSPQQGADTGELFF. Full variable domain (outside the CDR3, taken from reference TRBV18 and TRBJ2-2): NAGVMQNPRHLVRRRGQEARLRCSPMKGHSHVYWYRQLPEEGLKFMVYLQKENIIDESGMPKERFSAEFPKEGPSILRIQQVVRGDSAAYFCASSPQQGADTGELFFGEGSRLTVL.

This chain uses TRBV18 with TRBJ2-2, with D tentatively TRBD2 (6 bases). Trimming took 3 bases from V and 2 from J, leaving 10 bases between them. Germline CDR1 is KGHSH and CDR2 is LQKENI. The CDR3 has 15 amino acids. In nucleotides, the CDR3 is TGTGCCAGCTCACCTAGCGGAGGAAACACCGGGGAGCTGTTTTTT. It yields the protein CASSPSGGNTGELFF.

This rearrangement joins TRBV10-3 to TRBJ2-7; 10 nucleotides match TRBD2. Trimming took 6 bases from V and 0 from J; bases not matched to a gene: 5. The CDR3 covers 15 residues. The germline V gene has CDR1 ENHRY and CDR2 SYGVKD. CDR3 nucleotides: TGTGCCATCAGATCGACTAGCGGGCCCTCCTACGAGCAGTACTTC. Protein product: CAIRSTSGPSYEQYF.

The genes are TRBV2 and TRBJ1-4, with 9 bases fitting TRBD1. Germline CDR1 and CDR2: SNHLY and FYNNEI. Unmatched junction bases numbered 5, after V lost 2 bases and J lost 4 bases. This CDR3 spans 16 amino acids. CDR3 DNA sequence: TGTGCCAGCAGTGAAACCCGGGACAGGGTTAATGAAAAACTGTTTTTT. Translating it yields CASSETRDRVNEKLFF.

This clone was counted once. Written as DNA, the CDR3 is TGTGCCAGCAGCTTAGCAGGGACCACTGAAGCTTTCTTT. Its protein is CASSLAGTTEAFF. V usage is TRBV7-9 and J usage is TRBJ1-1, with D perhaps TRBD1 (5 bases). The length of the CDR3 is 13 residues. Trimming cost V 0 bases and J 4 bases, with 6 bases left between them. Germline CDR1 SEHNR, CDR2 FQNEAQ (reference sequence).

The V and J genes are TRBV5-1 and TRBJ2-2; perhaps TRBD2 as D (6 bases). CDR1 is SGHRS, CDR2 YFSETQ, per germline. Trimming took 0 bases from V and 3 from J, leaving 9 bases between them. This CDR3 is 15 amino acids long. In DNA, the CDR3 is TGCGCCAGCAGCTTGGGTAGCGGATACACCGGGGAGCTGTTTTTT. Translated: CASSLGSGYTGELFF.

V and J are TRBV13 and TRBJ2-7; 11 positions agree with TRBD2. Germline trimming cut 5 bases from V and 2 bases from J; bases unmatched to any gene: 5. The germline V gene has CDR1 PRHDT and CDR2 FYEKMQ (reference sequence). The CDR3 extends over 15 amino acids. The CDR3 coding sequence is TGTGCCAGCAGCCGCTATAGCGGGAGGGCCTACGAGCAGTACTTC. This sequence encodes CASSRYSGRAYEQYF.

The chain couples TRBV29-1 to TRBJ1-1; D gene uncertain. Germline-derived CDR1 and CDR2 are SQVTM and ANQGSEA. Trimming cost V 4 bases and J 4 bases, with 10 bases left between them. This CDR3 has 12 residues. CDR3 sequence: CSVGPESTEAFF. The CDR3 region has the DNA TGCAGCGTTGGTCCGGAGAGCACTGAAGCTTTCTTT.

This chain uses TRBV10-3 with TRBJ2-2; 8 bases fit TRBD2. This CDR3 has 15 amino acids. The junction had 9 bases not matched to a gene; V was cut back by 6 bases and J by 6 bases. Germline values: CDR1 ENHRY, CDR2 SYGVKD. The CDR3 here is CAISARGREAGELFF. In nucleotides, the CDR3 is TGTGCCATCAGCGCCCGAGGGCGGGAGGCCGGGGAGCTGTTTTTT.